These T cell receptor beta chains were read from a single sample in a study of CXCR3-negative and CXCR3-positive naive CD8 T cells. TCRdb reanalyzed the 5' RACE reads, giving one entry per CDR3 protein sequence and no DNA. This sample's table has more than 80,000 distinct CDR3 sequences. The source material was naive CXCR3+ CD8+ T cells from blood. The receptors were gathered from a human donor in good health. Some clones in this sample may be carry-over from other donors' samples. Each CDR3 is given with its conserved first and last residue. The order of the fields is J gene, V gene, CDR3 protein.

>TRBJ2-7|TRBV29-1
CSVEDRASYEQYF
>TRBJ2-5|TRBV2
CASSEGNSPQETQYF
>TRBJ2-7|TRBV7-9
CASSFSQYEQYF
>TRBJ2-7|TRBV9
CASSVTDSYEQYF
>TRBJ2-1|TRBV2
CASIEGAPAGVYNEQFF
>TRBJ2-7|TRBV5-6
CASSLGASGYEQYF
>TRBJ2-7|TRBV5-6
CASSFGGGSYEQYF
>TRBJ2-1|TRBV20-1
CSARASGGRYYYNEQFF
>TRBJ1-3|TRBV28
CASSSRAYYSGNTIYF
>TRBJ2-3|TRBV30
CAWSREEEFGYTQYF
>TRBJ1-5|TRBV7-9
CASSFGEGDGTYQPQHF
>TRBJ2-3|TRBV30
CAWSVEGDTQYF
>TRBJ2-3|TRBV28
CASTNHRASTDTQYF
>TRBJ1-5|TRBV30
CAWSRKNQPQHF
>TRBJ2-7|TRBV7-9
CASSLGTRDEQYF
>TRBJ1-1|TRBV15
CATSPWGGGNTEAFF
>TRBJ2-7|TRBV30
CASQGRSTYEQYF
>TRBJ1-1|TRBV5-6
CASSLGTGGEAFF
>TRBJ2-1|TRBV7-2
CASSSYAGEGYNEQFF
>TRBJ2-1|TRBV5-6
CASSARQGDKYNEQFF
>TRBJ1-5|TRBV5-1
CASSLDRLRDQPQHF
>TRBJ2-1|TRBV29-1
CSVEDLADYNEQFF
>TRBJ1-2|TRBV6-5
CASSWDSTNYGYTF
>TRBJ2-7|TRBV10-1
CASSAGQGTYEQYF
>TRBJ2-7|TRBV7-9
CASSPRQGGYEQYF
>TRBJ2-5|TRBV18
CASSPREGQETQYF
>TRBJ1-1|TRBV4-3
CASSQEVWGATEAFF
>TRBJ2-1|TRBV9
CASSPTAWAGSYNEQFF
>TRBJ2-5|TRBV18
CASSPAGETQYF
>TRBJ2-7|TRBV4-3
CASSQEQGGSYEQYF
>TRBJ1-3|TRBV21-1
CASSPQRTGLFGNTIYF
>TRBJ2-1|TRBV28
CASKTPGTGLYNEQFF
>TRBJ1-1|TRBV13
CASSLGPPRTGGPGAFF
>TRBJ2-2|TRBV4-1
CASSHPLAGELFF
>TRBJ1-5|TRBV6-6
CASSSTGPQPQHF
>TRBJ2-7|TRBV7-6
CASSSSGGWNMYEQYF
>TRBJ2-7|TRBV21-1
CASSVTGKSGPYEQYF
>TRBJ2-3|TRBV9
CASSVGSGPGDTQYF
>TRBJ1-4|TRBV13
CASSLGRGYDEKLFF
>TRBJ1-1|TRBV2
CASKGQGRVFNTEAFF
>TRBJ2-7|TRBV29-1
CSVEPGQGDYEQYF
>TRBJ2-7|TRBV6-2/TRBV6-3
CASSPNRDLGNYEQYF
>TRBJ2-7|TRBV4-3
CASSQDGDPSYEQYF
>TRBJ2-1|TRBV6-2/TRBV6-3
CAGPGENEQFF
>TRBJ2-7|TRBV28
CASSLGTSGGPPYEQYF
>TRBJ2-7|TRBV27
CACGGASSYEQYF
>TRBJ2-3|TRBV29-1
CGAIPRYTDTQYF
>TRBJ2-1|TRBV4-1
CASSQVDGLGDNEQFF
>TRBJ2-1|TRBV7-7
CASSLAASTNYEQFF
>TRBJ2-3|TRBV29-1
CSVDGGTSTDTQYF
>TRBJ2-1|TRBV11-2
CASSLVKGAVTYNEQFF
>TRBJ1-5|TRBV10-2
CASSEFDSSTQPQHF
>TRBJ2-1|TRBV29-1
CSVEDLAGSEQFF
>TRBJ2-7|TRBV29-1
CSVVVSGYEQYF